This T cell receptor beta chain appears in the sequencing data of a study of spatial heterogeneity in lung cancer. Whole-study context: In the raw reads, each unique TCR and UMI combination was present more than ten times on average. Findings and limits, study-wide: Resection blood, more than follow-up blood, showed ubiquitous expanded tumor TCRs.

Time point specified: sample taken at primary tumor resection. Whole RNA, isolated from tumor, nontumor lung or frozen PBMC, was sequenced without prior sorting. The V gene's germline CDR1 is KGHSH and CDR2 LQKENI. This CDR3 has 14 residues. Trimming removed 0 bases from V and 4 bases from J, with 9 bases in between. A unique molecular identifier was attached to every TCR cDNA molecule. TCRdb reprocessed the 5' RACE reads with MiXCR, giving one entry per CDR3 protein. This sample has around 63,000 distinct CDR3 sequences, with 8.4% found just once. The sample holds many counts of this clonotype. The antigen remains undetermined.

The sequence derives from a female donor with early-stage non-small cell lung cancer. The source was PBMCs, collected at surgery. J is TRBJ1-1 and V is TRBV18, with D perhaps matching TRBD1 (5 bases). The CDR3 sequence: CASSPPAGTTEAFF. For the CDR3, the DNA is TGTGCCAGCTCACCACCGGCGGGGACCACTGAAGCTTTCTTT.